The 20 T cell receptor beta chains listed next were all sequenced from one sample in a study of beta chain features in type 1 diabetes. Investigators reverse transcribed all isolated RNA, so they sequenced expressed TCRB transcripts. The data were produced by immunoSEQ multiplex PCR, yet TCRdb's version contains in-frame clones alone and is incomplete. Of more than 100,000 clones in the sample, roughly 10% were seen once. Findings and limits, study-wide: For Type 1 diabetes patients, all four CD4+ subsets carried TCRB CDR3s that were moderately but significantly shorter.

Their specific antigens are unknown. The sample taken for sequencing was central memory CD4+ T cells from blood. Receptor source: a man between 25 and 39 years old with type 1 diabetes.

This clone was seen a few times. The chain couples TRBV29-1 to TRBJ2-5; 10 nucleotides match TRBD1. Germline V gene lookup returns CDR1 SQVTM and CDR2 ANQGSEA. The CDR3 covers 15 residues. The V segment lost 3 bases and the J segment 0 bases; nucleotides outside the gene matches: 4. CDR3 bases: TGCAGCGTTGAGCCGGGACAGGGGTACCAAGAGACCCAGTACTTC. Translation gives CSVEPGQGYQETQYF. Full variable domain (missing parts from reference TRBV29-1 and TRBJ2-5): SAVISQKPSRDICQRGTSLTIQCQVDSQVTMMFWYRQQPGQSLTLIATANQGSEATYESGFVIDKFPISRPNLTFSTLTVSNMSPEDSSIYLCSVEPGQGYQETQYFGPGTRLLVL.

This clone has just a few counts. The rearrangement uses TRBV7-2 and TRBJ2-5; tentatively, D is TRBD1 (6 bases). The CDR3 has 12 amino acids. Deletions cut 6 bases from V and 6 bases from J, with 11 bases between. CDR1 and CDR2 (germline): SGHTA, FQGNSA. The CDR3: CASRSGHQTQYF. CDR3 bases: TGTGCCAGCAGATCGGGACACCAGACCCAGTACTTC.

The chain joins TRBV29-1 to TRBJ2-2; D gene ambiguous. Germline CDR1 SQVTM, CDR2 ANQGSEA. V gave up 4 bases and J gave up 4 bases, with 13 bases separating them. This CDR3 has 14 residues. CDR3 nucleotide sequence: TGCAGCGTTGGAGACCCTCCCCGCACCGGGGAGCTGTTTTTT. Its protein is CSVGDPPRTGELFF.

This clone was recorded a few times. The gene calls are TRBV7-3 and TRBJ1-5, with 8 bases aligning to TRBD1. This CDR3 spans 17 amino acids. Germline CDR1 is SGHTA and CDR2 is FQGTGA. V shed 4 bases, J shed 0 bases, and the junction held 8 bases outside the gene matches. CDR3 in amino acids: CASSYWGGQGSNQPQHF. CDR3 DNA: TGTGCCAGCAGCTACTGGGGCGGACAGGGTAGCAATCAGCCCCAGCATTTT.

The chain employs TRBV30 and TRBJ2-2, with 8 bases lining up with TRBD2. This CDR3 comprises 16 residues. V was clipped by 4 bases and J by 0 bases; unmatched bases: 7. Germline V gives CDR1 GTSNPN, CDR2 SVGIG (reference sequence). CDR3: CAWIRGGLANTGELFF. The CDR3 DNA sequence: TGTGCCTGGATACGCGGGGGGCTAGCGAACACCGGGGAGCTGTTTTTT.

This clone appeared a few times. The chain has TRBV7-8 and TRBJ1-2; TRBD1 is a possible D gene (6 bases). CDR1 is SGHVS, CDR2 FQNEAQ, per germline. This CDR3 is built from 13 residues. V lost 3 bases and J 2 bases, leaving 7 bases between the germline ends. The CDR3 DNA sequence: TGTGCCAGCAGCTTCGGGACAAACTATGGCTACACCTTC. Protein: CASSFGTNYGYTF.

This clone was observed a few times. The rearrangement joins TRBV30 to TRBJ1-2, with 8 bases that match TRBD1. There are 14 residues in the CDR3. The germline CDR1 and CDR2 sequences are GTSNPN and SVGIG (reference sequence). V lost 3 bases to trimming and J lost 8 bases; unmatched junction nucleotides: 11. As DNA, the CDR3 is TGTGCCTGGAGAAATGCAGGGGGCGCTAGGGGCTACACCTTC. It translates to CAWRNAGGARGYTF.

DNA of the CDR3: TGTGCCAGCAGCCCGTCCGGGGGAGGGGGGCCGGAGGAGACCCAGTACTTC. Its protein product is CASSPSGGGGPEETQYF. The rearrangement uses TRBV5-4 and TRBJ2-5, with D perhaps TRBD2 (7 bases). CDR3 size: 17 residues. Germline CDR1 is SGHNT and CDR2 is YYREEE (reference sequence). The germline V and J ends were trimmed by 4 bases and 5 bases, with 24 bases remaining between them.

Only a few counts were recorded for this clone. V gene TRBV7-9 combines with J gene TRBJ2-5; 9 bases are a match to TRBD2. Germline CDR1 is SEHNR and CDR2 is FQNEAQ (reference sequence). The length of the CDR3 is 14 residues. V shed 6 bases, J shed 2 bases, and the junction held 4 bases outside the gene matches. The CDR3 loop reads CASSASGGQETQYF. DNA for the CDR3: TGTGCCAGCAGTGCCAGCGGGGGGCAAGAGACCCAGTACTTC.

CDR3 bases: TGTGCCAGCAGCGATAGCCAGTGGGAGACCCAGTACTTC. Protein sequence: CASSDSQWETQYF. This chain links TRBV6-6 with TRBJ2-5; no firm D call. This CDR3 comprises 13 residues. Trimming shortened V by 6 bases and J by 5 bases, and 13 bases separated the two germline ends. The germline V gene encodes CDR1 MNHNY and CDR2 SVGAGI (reference sequence).

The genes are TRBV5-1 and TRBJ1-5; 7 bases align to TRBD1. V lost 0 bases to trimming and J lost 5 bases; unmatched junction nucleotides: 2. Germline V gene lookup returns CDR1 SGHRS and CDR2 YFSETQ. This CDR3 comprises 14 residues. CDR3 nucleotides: TGCGCCAGCAGCTTGGGACAGGGACATCAGCCCCAGCATTTT. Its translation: CASSLGQGHQPQHF.

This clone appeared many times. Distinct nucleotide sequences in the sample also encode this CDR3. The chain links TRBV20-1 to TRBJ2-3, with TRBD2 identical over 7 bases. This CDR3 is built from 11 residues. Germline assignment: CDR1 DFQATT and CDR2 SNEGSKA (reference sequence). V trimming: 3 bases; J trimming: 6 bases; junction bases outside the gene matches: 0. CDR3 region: CSASGGDTQYF. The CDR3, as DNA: TGCAGTGCTAGCGGGGGGGATACGCAGTATTTT.

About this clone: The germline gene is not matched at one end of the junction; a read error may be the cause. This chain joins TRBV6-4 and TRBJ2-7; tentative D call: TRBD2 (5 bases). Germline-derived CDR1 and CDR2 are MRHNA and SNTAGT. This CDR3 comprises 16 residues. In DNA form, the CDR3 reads TGTGCCAGCAGTTACTCGAGTGTCGGGGTGACCTACGAGCAGTACTTC. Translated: CASSYSSVGVTYEQYF.

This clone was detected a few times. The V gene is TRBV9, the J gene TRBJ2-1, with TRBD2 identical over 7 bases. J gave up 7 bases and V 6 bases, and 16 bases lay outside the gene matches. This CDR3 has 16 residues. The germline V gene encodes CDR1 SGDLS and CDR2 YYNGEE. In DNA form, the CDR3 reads TGTGCCAGCACCGGAATAAGAACGGGGGGAATAAATGAGCAGTTCTTC. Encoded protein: CASTGIRTGGINEQFF.

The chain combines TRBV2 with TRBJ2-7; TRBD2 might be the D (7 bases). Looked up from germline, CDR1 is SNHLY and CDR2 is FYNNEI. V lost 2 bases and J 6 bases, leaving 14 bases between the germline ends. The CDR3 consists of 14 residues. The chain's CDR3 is CASSENRGGGEQYF. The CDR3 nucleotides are TGTGCCAGCAGTGAAAACCGGGGAGGGGGCGAGCAGTACTTC.

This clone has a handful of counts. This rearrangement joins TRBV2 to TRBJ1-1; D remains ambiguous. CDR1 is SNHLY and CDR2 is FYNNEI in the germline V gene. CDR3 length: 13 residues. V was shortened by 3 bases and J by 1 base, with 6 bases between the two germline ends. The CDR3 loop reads CASSDRWNTEAFF. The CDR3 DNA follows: TGTGCCAGCAGTGATCGGTGGAACACTGAAGCTTTCTTT. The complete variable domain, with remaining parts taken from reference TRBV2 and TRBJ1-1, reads EPEVTQTPSHQVTQMGQEVILRCVPISNHLYFYWYRQILGQKVEFLVSFYNNEISEKSEIFDDQFSVERPDGSNFTLKIRSTKLEDSAMYFCASSDRWNTEAFFGQGTRLTVV.

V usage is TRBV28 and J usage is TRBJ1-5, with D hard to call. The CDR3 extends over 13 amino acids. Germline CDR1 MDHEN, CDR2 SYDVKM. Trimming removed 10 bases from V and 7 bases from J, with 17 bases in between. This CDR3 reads CATMREIGQPQHF. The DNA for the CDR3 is TGTGCCACTATGAGGGAGATCGGGCAGCCCCAGCATTTT. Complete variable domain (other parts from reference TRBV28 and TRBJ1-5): DVKVTQSSRYLVKRTGEKVFLECVQDMDHENMFWYRQDPGLGLRLIYFSYDVKMKEKGDIPEGYSVSREKKERFSLILESASTNQTSMYLCATMREIGQPQHFGDGTRLSIL.

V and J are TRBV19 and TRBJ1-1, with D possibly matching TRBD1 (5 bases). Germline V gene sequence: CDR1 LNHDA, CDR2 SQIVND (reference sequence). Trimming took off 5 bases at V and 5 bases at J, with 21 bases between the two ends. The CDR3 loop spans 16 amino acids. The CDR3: CASSSGGRDGRTEAFF. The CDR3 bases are TGTGCCAGTAGTTCGGGGGGGAGGGATGGACGGACTGAAGCTTTCTTT.

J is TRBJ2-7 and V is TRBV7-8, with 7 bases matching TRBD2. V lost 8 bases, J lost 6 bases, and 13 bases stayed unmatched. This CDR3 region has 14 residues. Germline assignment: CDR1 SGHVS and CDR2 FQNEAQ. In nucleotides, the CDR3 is TGTGCCAGCTTACCTTGGGGGGGGGTCGCCGAGCAGTACTTC. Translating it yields CASLPWGGVAEQYF.

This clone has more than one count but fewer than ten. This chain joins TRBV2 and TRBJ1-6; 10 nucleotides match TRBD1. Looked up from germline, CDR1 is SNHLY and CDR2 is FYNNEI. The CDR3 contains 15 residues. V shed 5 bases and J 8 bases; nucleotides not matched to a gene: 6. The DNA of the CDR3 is TGTGCCAGCAGTAAAACCGGGACAGGGGATTCACCCCTCCACTTT. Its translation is CASSKTGTGDSPLHF. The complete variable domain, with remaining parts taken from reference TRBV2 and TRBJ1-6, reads EPEVTQTPSHQVTQMGQEVILRCVPISNHLYFYWYRQILGQKVEFLVSFYNNEISEKSEIFDDQFSVERPDGSNFTLKIRSTKLEDSAMYFCASSKTGTGDSPLHFGNGTRLTVT.